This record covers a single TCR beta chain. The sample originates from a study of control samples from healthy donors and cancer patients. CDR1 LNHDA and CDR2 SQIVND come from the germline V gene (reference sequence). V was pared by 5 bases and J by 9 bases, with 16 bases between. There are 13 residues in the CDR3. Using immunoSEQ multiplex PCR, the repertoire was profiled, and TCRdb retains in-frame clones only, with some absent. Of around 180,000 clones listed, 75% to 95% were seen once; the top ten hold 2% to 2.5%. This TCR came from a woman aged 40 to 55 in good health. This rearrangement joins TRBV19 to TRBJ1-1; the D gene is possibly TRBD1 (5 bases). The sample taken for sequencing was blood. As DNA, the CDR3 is TGTGCCAGTAGTGCTCGGACGGGGGATCAAGCTTTCTTT. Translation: CASSARTGDQAFF. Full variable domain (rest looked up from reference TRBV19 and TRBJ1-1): DGGITQSPKYLFRKEGQNVTLSCEQNLNHDAMYWYRQDPGQGLRLIYYSQIVNDFQKGDIAEGYSVSREKKESFPLTVTSAQKNPTAFYLCASSARTGDQAFFGQGTRLTVV.